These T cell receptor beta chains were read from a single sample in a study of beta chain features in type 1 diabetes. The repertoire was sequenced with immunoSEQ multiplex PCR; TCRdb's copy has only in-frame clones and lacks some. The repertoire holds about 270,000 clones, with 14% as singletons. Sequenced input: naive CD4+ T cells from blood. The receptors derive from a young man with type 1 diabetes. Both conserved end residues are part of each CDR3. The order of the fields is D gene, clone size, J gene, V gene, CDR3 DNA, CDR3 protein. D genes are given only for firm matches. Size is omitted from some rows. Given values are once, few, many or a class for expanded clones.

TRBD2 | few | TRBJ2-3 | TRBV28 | TGTGCCAGCGATCTTAGCGGGATAGGTGGGGATACGCAGTATTTT | CASDLSGIGGDTQYF
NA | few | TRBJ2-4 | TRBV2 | TGTGCCAGCAGTTTTTTAGCGGCCCTACAAAACATTCAGTACTTC | CASSFLAALQNIQYF
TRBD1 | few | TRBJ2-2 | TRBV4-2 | TGTGCCAGCAGCCGAAGTTCAGGGGGCACCGGGGAGCTGTTTTTT | CASSRSSGGTGELFF
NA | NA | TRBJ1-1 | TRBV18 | TGTGCCAGCTCACCGGGCGACCGAACTGAAGCTTTCTTT | CASSPGDRTEAFF
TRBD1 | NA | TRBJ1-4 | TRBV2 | TGTGCCAGCAGTGTAGAGGGGGCCGGCAGCGAAAAACTGTTTTTT | CASSVEGAGSEKLFF
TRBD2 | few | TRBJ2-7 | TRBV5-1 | TGCGCCAGCAGCTGGACTAGCGGGAACCCCGAGCAGTACTTC | CASSWTSGNPEQYF
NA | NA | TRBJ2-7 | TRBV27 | TGTGCCAGCAGGGGGACTGGCCGACCCTACGAGCAGTACTTC | CASRGTGRPYEQYF
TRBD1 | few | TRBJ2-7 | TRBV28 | TGTGCCAGCGGATTGGGACAGGGTTACCGGGAGCAGTACTTC | CASGLGQGYREQYF
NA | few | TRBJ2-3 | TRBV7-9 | TGTGCCAGCAGCTTATCTAGTCAAGATACGCAGTATTTT | CASSLSSQDTQYF
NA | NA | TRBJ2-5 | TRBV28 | TGTGCCAGCAGTTTCCCGGAGGACTACCTCCAAGAGACCCAGTACTTC | CASSFPEDYLQETQYF
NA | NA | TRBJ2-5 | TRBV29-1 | TGCAGCGTTGAAAGTCCCGGAGAGACCCAGTACTTC | CSVESPGETQYF
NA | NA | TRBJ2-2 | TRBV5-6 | TGTGCCAGCAGGCGAGGGAGAGTCACCGGGGAGCTGTTTTTT | CASRRGRVTGELFF
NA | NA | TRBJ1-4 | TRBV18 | TGTGCCAGCTCACAAGGGACTACTAATGAAAAACTGTTTTTT | CASSQGTTNEKLFF
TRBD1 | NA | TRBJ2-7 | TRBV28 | TGTGCCAGCACCACAGCCGGGACAGGGACCTACGAGCAGTACTTC | CASTTAGTGTYEQYF
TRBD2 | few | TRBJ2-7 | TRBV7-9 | TGTGCCAGCAGCCCGGTTGGCGGGAGAGGCTACGAGCAGTACTTC | CASSPVGGRGYEQYF
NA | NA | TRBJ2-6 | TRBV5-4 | TGTGCCAGCAGCTTGGGAGGGATTCTACTCTCTGGGGCCAACGTCCTGACTTTC | CASSLGGILLSGANVLTF